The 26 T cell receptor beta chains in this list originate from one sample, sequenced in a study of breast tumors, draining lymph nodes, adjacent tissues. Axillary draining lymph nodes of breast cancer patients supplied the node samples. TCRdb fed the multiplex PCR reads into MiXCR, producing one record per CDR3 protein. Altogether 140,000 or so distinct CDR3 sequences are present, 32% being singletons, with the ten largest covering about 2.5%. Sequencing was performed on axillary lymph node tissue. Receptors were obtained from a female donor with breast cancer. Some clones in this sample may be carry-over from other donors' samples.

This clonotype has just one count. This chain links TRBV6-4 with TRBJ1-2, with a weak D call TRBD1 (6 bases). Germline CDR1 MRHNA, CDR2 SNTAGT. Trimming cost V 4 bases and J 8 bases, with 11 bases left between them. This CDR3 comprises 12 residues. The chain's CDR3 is CASSGGGEGYTF. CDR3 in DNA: TGTGCCAGCAGTGGGGGGGGCGAGGGCTACACCTTC.

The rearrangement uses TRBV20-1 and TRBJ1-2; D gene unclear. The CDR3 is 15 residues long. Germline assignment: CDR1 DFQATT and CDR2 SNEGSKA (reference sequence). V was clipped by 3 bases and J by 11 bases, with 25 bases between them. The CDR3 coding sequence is TGCAGTGCTAGGCCCTCCGGAGAGGGCGCCGCTGGTTACACCTTC. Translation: CSARPSGEGAAGYTF.

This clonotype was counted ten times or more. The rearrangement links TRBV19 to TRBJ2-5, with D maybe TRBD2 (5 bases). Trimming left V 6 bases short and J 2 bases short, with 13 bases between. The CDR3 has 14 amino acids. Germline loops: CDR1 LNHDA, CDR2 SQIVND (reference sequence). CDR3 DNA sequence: TGTGCCAGTAGCACCTCTAGGGAGCAAGAGACCCAGTACTTC. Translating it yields CASSTSREQETQYF.

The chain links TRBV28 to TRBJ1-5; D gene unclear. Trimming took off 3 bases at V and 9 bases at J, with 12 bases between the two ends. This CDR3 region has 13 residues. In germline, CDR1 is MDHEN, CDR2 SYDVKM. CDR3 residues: CASSLGGSSPQHF. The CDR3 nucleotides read TGTGCCAGCAGTTTGGGAGGGAGTTCGCCCCAGCATTTT.

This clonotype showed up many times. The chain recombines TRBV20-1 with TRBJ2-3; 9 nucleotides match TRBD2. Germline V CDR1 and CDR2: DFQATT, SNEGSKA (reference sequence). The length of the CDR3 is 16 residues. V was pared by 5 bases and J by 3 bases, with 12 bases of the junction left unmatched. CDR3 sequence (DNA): TGCAGTGCTGCCGACCCGAGCGGGGGGTCGACAGATACGCAGTATTTT. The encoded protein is CSAADPSGGSTDTQYF.

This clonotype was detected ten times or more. CDR3 loop: CASSMASGADTQYF. CDR3 sequence (DNA): TGTGCCAGTAGTATGGCTAGCGGAGCAGATACGCAGTATTTT. The chain is built from TRBV19 and TRBJ2-3; 7 nucleotides line up with TRBD2. Germline V gives CDR1 LNHDA, CDR2 SQIVND (reference sequence). V lost 3 bases and J lost 4; bases outside the gene matches: 4. The CDR3 has 14 amino acids.

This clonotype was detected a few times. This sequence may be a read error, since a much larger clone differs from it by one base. CDR3 region: CASSGRGRAEETPYF. The CDR3 DNA reads as TGTGCCAGCAGCGGCAGGGGGCGAGCGGAAGAGACCCCGTACTTC. The J gene is TRBJ2-5, the V gene TRBV9; 8 bases fit TRBD1. CDR1 is SGDLS and CDR2 is YYNGEE in the germline V gene. The CDR3 is 15 residues long.

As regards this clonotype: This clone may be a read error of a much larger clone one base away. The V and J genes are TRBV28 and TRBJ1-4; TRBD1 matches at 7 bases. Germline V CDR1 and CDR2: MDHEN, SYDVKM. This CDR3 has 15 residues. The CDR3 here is CAGRSPNRGREKLFF. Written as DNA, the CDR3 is TGTGCCGGCAGATCCCCCAACAGGGGACGTGAAAAACTGTTTTTT. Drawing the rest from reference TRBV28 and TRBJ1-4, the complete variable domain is DVKVTQSSRYLVKRTGEKVFLECVQDMDHENMFWYRQDPGLGLRLIYFSYDVKMKEKGDIPEGYSVSREKKERFSLILESASTNQTSMYLCAGRSPNRGREKLFFGSGTQLSVL.

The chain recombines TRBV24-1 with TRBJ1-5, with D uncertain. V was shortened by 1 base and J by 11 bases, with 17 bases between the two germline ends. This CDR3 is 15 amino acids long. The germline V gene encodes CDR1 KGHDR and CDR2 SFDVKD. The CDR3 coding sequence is TGTGCCACCAGTGATTTAACAGACATCGGGGAGACCCAGCATTTT. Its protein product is CATSDLTDIGETQHF.

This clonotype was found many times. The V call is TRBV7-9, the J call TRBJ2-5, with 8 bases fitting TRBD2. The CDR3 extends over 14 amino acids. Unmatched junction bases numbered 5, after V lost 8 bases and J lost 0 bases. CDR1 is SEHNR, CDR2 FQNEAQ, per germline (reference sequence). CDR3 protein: CASRGGGYQETQYF. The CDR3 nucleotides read TGTGCCAGCCGGGGGGGAGGGTACCAAGAGACCCAGTACTTC.

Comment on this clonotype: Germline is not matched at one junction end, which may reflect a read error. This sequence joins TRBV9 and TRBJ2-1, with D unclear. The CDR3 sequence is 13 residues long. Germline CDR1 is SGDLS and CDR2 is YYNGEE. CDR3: CASSVNYSNEQLF. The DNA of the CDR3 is TGTGCCAGCAGCGTAAACTACTCCAATGAGCAGCTCTTC.

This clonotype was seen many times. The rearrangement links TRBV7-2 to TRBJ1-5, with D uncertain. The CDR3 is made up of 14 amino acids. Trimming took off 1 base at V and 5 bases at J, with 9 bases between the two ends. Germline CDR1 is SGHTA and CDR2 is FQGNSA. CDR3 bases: TGTGCCAGCAGCTTAGGTGGGCTCCATCAGCCCCAGCATTTT. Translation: CASSLGGLHQPQHF.

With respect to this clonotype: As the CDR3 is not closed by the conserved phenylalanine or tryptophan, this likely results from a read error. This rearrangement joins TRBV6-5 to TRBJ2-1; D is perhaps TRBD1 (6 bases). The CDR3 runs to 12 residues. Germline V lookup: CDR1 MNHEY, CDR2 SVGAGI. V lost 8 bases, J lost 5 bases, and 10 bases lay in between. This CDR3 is CASGGPDNEQFS. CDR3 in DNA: TGTGCCAGCGGGGGCCCGGACAATGAGCAGTTCTCC.

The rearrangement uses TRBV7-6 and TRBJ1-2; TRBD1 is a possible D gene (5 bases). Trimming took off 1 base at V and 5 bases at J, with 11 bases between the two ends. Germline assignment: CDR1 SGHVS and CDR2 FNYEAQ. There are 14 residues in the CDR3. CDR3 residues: CASSLGAGGYGYTF. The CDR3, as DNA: TGTGCCAGCAGCTTAGGGGCGGGGGGGTATGGCTACACCTTC.

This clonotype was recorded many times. The CDR3, as DNA: TGTGCCAGCAGCCTTATCCCACTGGCTCATGGCTACACCTTC. Protein: CASSLIPLAHGYTF. This rearrangement joins TRBV7-3 to TRBJ1-2; D not certain. Deletions cut 5 bases from V and 6 bases from J, with 16 bases between. The CDR3 length is 14 residues. Germline CDR1 is SGHTA and CDR2 is FQGTGA.

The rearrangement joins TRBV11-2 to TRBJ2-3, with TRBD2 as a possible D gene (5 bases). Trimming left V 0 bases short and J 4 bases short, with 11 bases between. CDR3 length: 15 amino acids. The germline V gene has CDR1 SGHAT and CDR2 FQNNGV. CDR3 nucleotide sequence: TGTGCCAGCAGCTTAGATCGGACCGGGGCAGATACGCAGTATTTT. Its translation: CASSLDRTGADTQYF.

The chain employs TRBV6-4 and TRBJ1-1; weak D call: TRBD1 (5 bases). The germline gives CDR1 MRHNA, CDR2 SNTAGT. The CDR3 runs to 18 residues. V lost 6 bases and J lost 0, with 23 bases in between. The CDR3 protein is CASRPELGVGELNTEAFF. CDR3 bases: TGTGCCAGCAGACCCGAACTAGGGGTCGGGGAGCTGAACACTGAAGCTTTCTTT.

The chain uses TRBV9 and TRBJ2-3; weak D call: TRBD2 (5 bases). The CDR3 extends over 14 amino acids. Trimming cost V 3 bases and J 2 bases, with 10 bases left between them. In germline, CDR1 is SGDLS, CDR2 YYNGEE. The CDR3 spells CASSDGIVTDTQYF. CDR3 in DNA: TGTGCCAGCAGCGACGGGATCGTCACAGATACGCAGTATTTT.

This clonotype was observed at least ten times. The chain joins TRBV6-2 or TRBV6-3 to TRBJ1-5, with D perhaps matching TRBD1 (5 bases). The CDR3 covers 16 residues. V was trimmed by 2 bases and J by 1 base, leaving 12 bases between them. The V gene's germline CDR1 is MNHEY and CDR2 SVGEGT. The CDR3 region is CASSYDGGSSNQPQHF. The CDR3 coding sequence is TGTGCCAGCAGTTACGACGGGGGATCGAGCAATCAGCCCCAGCATTTT.

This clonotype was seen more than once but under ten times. The CDR3 spells CASSRHRNTEAFF. In DNA, the CDR3 is TGTGCCAGCAGCCGACACAGAAACACTGAAGCTTTCTTT. This sequence joins TRBV7-2 and TRBJ1-1; D is ambiguous. V gave up 5 bases and J gave up 2 bases, with 9 bases separating them. This CDR3 is built from 13 residues. Germline lookup yields CDR1 SGHTA and CDR2 FQGNSA.

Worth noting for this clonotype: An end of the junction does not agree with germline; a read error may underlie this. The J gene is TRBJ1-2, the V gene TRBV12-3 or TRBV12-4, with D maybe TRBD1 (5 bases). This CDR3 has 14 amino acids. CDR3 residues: CASSLRGGKGGYAF. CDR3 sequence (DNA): TGTGCCAGCAGCCTTAGGGGTGGTAAGGGTGGCTACGCCTTC.

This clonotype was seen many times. CDR3 sequence: CASSVLPWSTDTQYF. CDR3 coding DNA: TGTGCCAGCTCAGTTTTACCTTGGAGCACAGATACGCAGTATTTT. The chain couples TRBV18 to TRBJ2-3; D is ambiguous. Germline CDR1 and CDR2: KGHSH and LQKENI. V was trimmed by 5 bases and J by 0 bases, leaving 12 bases between them. The CDR3 has 15 residues.

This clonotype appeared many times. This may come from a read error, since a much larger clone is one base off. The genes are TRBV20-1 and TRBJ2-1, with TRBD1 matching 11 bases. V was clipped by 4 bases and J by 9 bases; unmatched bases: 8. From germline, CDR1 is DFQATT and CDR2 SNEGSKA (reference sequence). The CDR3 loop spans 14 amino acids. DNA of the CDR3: TGCAGTGCTAAGCGGGACAGGGGGAACACTGAGCAGTTCTTC. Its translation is CSAKRDRGNTEQFF.

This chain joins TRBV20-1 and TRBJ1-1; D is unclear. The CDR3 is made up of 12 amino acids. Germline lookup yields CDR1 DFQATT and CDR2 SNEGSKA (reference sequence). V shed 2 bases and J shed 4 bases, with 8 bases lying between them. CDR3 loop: CSARPHSTEAFF. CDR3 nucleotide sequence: TGCAGTGCTAGACCCCACAGCACTGAAGCTTTCTTT.

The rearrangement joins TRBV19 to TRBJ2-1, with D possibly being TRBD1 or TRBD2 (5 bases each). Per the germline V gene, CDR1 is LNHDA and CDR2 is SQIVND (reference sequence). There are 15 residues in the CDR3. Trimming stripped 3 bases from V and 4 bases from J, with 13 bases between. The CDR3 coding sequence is TGTGCCAGTAGTATTGGGGGACCGGGTTACAATGAGCAGTTCTTC. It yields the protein CASSIGGPGYNEQFF.

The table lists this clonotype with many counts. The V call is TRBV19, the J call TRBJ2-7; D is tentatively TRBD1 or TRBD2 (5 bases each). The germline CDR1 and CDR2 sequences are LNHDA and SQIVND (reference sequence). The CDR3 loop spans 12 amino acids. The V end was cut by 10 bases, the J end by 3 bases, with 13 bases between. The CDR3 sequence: CATLGPSYEQYV. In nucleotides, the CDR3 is TGTGCCACCCTGGGACCCAGCTACGAGCAGTACGTC.